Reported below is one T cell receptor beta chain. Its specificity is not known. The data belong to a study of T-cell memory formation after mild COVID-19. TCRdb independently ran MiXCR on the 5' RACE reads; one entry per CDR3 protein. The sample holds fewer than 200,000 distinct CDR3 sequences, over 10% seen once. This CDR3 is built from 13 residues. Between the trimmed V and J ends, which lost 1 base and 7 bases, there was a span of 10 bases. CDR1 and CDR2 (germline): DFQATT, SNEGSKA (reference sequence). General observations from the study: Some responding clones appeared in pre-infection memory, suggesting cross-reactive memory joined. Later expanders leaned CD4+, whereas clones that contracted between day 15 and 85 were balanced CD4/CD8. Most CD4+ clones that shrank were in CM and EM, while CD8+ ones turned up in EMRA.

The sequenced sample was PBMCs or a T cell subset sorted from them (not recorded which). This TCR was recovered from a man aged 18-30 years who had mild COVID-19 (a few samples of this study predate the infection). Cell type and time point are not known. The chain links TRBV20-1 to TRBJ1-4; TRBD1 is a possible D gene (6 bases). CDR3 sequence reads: CSARGGAGEKLFF. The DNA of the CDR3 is TGCAGTGCTAGAGGGGGGGCTGGTGAAAAACTGTTTTTT.